This T cell receptor beta chain derives from a study of Ad26.COV2.S vaccination and SARS-CoV-2 variants. Whole-study context: The vaccine Ad26.COV2.S was put into the muscle once, or twice with 56 days between. Findings and caveats of the study: Spike-specific responses of CD8+ and CD4+ T cells were reported to display substantial breadth after vaccination.

Turning to this clone: Its antigen is not identified.

Treatment described: some 19 received Ad26.COV2.S at low or high dose, single or two shots; a few received placebo; per-sample allocation not given. On day 63 after the first injection, vaccine and placebo recipients gave samples. This table comes from immunoSEQ multiplex PCR, and its TCRdb copy is limited to in-frame clones, with some not included. The sample has about 480,000 clones; 87% are singletons. Trimming removed 3 bases from V and 15 bases from J; junction bases left unmatched: 4. The CDR3 is 11 amino acids. The TCR comes from a person between 18 and 65 years old who received the Ad26.COV2.S COVID-19 vaccine or a placebo. The chain employs TRBV12-3 or TRBV12-4 and TRBJ2-1, with 8 bases aligning to TRBD1. Sequencing used peripheral blood, obtained in a trial of Ad26.COV2.S vaccine versus placebo. Here the CDR3 reads CASSFRTGSFF. In nucleotides, the CDR3 is TGTGCCAGCAGTTTCCGGACAGGGTCGTTCTTC.